This TCR beta chain was recorded in a study of cytomegalovirus exposure and HLA in healthy donors. Study-level information: Unique TCRs from HLA-typed donors, 85 million to 100 million of them, were held in an early data release. Of all 400 or so donors who were genotyped, roughly 81% belonged to the Caucasian-associated ancestry cluster. Study-level findings and limits: The study flagged 150 to 200 TCR beta chains as cytomegalovirus-associated. Later analysis suggested most CMV-associated TCR beta chains were HLA-restricted.

Concerning this clone itself: What it recognizes is unknown.

Primers included in the PCR were 60 Vbeta and 13 Jbeta primers. Sequencing used immunoSEQ multiplex PCR; TCRdb keeps in-frame clones, though not all of them. In the table there are about 120,000 clones, over 70% of which are singletons. CDR3 size: 14 residues. After removal of 6 bases from V and 4 bases from J, the junction contained 4 bases not matched to a gene. Germline CDR1 and CDR2: LGHNT and FRNRAP. This sequence joins TRBV12-5 and TRBJ1-2, with 11 bases identical to TRBD1. This TCR was recovered from a woman younger than 35 in good health and CMV-seronegative. Material for sequencing was PBMCs. CDR3 region: CASGSGQGVYGYTF. CDR3 nucleotide sequence: TGTGCTAGTGGATCGGGACAGGGGGTCTATGGCTACACCTTC.